This T cell receptor (beta chain) was captured by sequencing in a study of T cell responses to AZD1222 COVID-19 vaccine. Findings and limits, study-wide: Spike-specific TCR breadth and depth went up after people got two AZD1222 doses. In a largely white British group with more females than males, clonal diversity was possibly underestimated. Only five to seven individuals given AZD1222 were seropositive at baseline. Sampled repertoires all dated from after the peak T cell response.

This CDR3 comprises 13 residues. Per the germline V gene, CDR1 is MNHEY and CDR2 is SVGAGI. After removal of 6 bases from V and 4 bases from J, the junction contained 5 bases not matched to a gene. About this clone: Its matching antigen is unknown.

Libraries were prepared by immunoSEQ multiplex PCR; TCRdb keeps only in-frame clonotypes and omits some of them. Of about 54,000 clones listed, approximately 86% are singletons. The sequences come from peripheral blood, collected 28 days after the second AZD1222 dose. The rearrangement links TRBV6-5 to TRBJ1-1; TRBD1 matches 7 bases. The TCR originated in an adult who received the AZD1222 COVID-19 vaccine. The CDR3 region is CASRPHRGTEAFF. For the CDR3, the DNA is TGTGCCAGCAGACCGCACAGGGGCACTGAAGCTTTCTTT.